The entry that follows covers one T cell receptor beta chain sequence. Its antigen is currently unknown. The sample originates from a study of T-cell reconstitution after alpha-beta-depleted transplantation in children. Study conclusions and caveats: Expanded graft clones numbering several hundred reportedly gave rise to alpha-beta T cells about two months after transplant. Once a year had passed after transplant, T-cell counts and diversity came mostly from newly produced T cells.

TCRbeta library construction was performed incorporating unique molecular identifiers. Each CDR3 protein is one row after TCRdb ran MiXCR on the PCR reads. The repertoire holds about 460,000 distinct CDR3 sequences, with more than 9.5% as singletons. Source: PBMCs, mostly from graft donor cells, taken 180 days after TCRalphabeta/CD19-depleted stem cell transplant. The clonotype originates from a female patient aged 2-9 years who had a stem cell transplant for aplastic anemia, so the T cells may come from the graft donor.

The CDR3 protein is CASSQLHGTGYEQYV. Written as DNA, the CDR3 is TGCGCCAGCAGCCAGCTACACGGGACAGGGTACGAGCAGTACGTC. The chain recombines TRBV4-1 with TRBJ2-7; 9 bases align to TRBD1. Losses at the gene ends were 3 bases for V and 4 bases for J; bases not matched to a gene: 7. Germline CDR1 and CDR2: MGHRA and YSYEKL. The CDR3 totals 15 residues.